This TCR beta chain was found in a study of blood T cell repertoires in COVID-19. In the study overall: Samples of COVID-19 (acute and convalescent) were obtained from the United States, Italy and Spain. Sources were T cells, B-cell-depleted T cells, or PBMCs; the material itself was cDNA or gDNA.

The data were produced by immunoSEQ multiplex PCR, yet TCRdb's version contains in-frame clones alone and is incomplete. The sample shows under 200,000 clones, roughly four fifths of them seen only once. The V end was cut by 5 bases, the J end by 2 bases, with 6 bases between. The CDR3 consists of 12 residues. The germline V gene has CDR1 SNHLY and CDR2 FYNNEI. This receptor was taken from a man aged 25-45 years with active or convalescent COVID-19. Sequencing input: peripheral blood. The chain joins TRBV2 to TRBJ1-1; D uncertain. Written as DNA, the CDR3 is TGTGCCAGCAGTCTCTTTAACACTGAAGCTTTCTTT. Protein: CASSLFNTEAFF.